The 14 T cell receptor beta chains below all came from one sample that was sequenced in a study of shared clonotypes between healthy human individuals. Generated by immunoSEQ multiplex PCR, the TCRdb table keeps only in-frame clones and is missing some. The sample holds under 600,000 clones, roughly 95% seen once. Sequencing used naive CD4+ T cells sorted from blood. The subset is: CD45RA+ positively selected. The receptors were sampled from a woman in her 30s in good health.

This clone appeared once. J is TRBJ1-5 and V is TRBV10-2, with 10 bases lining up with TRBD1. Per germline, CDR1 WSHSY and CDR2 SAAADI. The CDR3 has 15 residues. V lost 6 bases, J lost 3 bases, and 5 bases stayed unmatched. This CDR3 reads CASSYGQGVNQPQHF. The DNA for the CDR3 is TGCGCCAGCAGCTACGGACAGGGGGTCAATCAGCCCCAGCATTTT.

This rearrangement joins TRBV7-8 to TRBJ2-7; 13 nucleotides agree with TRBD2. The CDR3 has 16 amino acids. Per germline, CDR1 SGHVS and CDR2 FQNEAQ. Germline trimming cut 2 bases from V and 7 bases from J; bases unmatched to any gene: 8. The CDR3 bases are TGTGCCAGCAGCTTAATCGGACTAGCGGGAGTGGGTGAGCAGTACTTC. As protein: CASSLIGLAGVGEQYF.

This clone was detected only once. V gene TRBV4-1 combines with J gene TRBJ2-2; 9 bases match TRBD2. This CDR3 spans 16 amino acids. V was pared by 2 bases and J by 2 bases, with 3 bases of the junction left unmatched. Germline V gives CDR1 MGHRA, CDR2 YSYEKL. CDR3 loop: CASSQKTSGNTGELFF. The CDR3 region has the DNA TGCGCCAGCAGCCAAAAGACTAGCGGAAACACCGGGGAGCTGTTTTTT.

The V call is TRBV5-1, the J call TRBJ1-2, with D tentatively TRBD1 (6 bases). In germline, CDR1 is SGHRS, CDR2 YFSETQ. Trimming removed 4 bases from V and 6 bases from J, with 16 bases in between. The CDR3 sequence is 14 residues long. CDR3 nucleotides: TGCGCCAGCAGCCCCAATAGGGGGAGCGATGGCTACACCTTC. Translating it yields CASSPNRGSDGYTF.

CDR3 sequence reads: CASSRGGGTDTQYF. The CDR3 region has the DNA TGTGCCAGCAGCCGCGGGGGAGGCACAGATACGCAGTATTTT. The chain carries TRBV7-3 and TRBJ2-3; TRBD2 aligns across 7 bases. Germline CDR1 SGHTA, CDR2 FQGTGA. The junction had 3 bases not matched to a gene; V was cut back by 5 bases and J by 1 base. This CDR3 is 14 amino acids long.

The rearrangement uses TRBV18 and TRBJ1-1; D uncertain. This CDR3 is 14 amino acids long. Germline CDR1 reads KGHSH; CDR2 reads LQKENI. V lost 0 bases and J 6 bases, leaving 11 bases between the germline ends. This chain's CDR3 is CASSPPRGSPEAFF. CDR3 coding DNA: TGTGCCAGCTCACCACCGCGGGGAAGCCCTGAAGCTTTCTTT.

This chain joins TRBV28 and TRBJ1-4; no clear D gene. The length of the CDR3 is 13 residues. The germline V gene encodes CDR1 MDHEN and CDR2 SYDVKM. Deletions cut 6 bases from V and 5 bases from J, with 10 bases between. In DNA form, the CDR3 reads TGTGCCAGCAGCCAGCGGGAGAATGAAAAACTGTTTTTT. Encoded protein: CASSQRENEKLFF.

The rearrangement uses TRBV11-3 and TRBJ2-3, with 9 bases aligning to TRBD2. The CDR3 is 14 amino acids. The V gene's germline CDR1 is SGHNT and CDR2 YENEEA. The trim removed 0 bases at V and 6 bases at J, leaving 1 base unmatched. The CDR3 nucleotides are TGTGCCAGCAGCTTAGAAGGGACTAGCGATACGCAGTATTTT. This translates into CASSLEGTSDTQYF.

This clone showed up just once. In DNA form, the CDR3 reads TGCAGCGTTGTGGGCCTACAGAGGGCAAAAGACACTGAAGCTTTCTTT. Its protein is CSVVGLQRAKDTEAFF. V and J are TRBV29-1 and TRBJ1-1; the D is unclear. V was pared by 4 bases and J by 3 bases, with 21 bases between. The length of the CDR3 is 16 residues. CDR1 is SQVTM and CDR2 is ANQGSEA in the germline V gene.

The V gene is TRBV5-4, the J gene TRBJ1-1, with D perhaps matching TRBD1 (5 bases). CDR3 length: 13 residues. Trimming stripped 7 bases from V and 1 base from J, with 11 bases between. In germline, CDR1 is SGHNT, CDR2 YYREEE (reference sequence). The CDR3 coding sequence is TGTGCCAGCGGCCCCGGGGGGAACACTGAAGCTTTCTTT. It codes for CASGPGGNTEAFF.

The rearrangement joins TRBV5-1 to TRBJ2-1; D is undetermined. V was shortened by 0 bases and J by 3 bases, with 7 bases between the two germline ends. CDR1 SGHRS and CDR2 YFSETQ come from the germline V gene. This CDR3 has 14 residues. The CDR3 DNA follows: TGCGCCAGCAGCTTGGGACTCTTCTACAATGAGCAGTTCTTC. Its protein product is CASSLGLFYNEQFF.

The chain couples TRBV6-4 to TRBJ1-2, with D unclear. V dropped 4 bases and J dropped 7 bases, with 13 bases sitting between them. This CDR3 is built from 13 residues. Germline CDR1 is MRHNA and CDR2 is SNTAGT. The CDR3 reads CASSASVASGYTF. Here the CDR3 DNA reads TGTGCCAGCAGTGCCTCGGTCGCTAGTGGCTACACCTTC.

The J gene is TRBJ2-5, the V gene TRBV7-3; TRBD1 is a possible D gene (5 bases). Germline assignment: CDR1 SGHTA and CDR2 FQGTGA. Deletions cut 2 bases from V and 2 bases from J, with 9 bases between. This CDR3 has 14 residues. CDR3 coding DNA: TGTGCCAGCAGCTTAGCAGGGAATCAAGAGACCCAGTACTTC. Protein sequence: CASSLAGNQETQYF.

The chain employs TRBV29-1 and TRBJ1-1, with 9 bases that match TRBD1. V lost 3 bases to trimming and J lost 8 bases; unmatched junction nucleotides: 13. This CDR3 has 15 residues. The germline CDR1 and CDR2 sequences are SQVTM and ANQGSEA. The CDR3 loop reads CSVDHMRDREAEAFF. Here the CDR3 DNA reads TGCAGCGTTGACCACATGCGGGACAGGGAAGCAGAAGCTTTCTTT.